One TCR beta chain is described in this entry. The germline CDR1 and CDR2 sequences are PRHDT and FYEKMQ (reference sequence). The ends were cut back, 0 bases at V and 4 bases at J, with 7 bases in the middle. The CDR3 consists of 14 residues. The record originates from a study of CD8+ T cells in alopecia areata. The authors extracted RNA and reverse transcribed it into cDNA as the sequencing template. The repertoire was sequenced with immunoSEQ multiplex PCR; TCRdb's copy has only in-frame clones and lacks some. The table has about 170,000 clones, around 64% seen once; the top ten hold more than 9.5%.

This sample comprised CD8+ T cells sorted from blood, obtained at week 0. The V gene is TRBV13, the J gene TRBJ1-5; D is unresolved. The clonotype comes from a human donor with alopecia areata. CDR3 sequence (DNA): TGTGCCAGCAGCTTAGGCCGGAGTAATCAGCCCCAGCATTTT. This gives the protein CASSLGRSNQPQHF.